Listed below are T cell receptor beta chains from one sample, sequenced in a study of blood T cell repertoires in COVID-19. Using immunoSEQ multiplex PCR, the repertoire was profiled, and TCRdb retains in-frame clones only, with some absent. Here the sample spans 98,000 or so clones, 91% being singletons. The sequenced sample was peripheral blood. All receptors come from a human donor in a cohort sampled during active COVID-19. CDR3s include the opening cysteine and the closing phenylalanine or tryptophan. D genes are given only for firm matches. Size is omitted from some rows. Given values are once, few, many or a class for expanded clones.

J	V	size	D	DNA	CDR3
TRBJ2-7	TRBV5-4	-	TRBD2	TGTGCCAGCAGCCCCGACTCGGCTAGCGGAGACGAGCAGTACTTC	CASSPDSASGDEQYF
TRBJ2-1	TRBV5-5	-	-	TGTGCCAGCAGCTTACGTCTACAGGGAGGGAATGAGCAGTTCTTC	CASSLRLQGGNEQFF
TRBJ2-7	TRBV20-1	few	TRBD1	TGCAGTGCTAGTCGGGGGGACAGGGCTCACGAGCAGTACTTC	CSASRGDRAHEQYF
TRBJ1-5	TRBV18	few	TRBD1	TGTGCCAGCTCACCGCAGGGGGCTGCTAGCAATCAGCCCCAGCATTTT	CASSPQGAASNQPQHF
TRBJ2-3	TRBV6-5	-	TRBD2	TGTGCCAGCGAGGGAAAAATGGCGGGAGACGATACGCAGTATTTT	CASEGKMAGDDTQYF
TRBJ2-5	TRBV2	-	TRBD2	TGTGCCAGCAGTGAGGGGGGGTATGGAGAGACCCAGTACTTC	CASSEGGYGETQYF
TRBJ1-1	TRBV6-1	once	-	TGTGCCAGCAGTGAGACTCGACGGGGGGCTCCTGAAGCTTTCTTT	CASSETRRGAPEAFF
TRBJ2-1	TRBV7-9	-	-	TGTGCCAGCAGCCTCTTAGCGTACAATGAGCAGTTCTTC	CASSLLAYNEQFF
TRBJ2-2	TRBV11-3	-	-	TGTGCCAGCAAGGGGCCGAACACCGGGGAGCTGTTTTTT	CASKGPNTGELFF
TRBJ1-2	TRBV5-1	-	TRBD1	TGCGCCAGCAGCGTTAGACAGGGGGCAGGAGCTGGCTACACCTTC	CASSVRQGAGAGYTF
TRBJ1-5	TRBV5-1	-	-	TGCGCCAGCAGCCTAGATGGTGAGCCCCAGCATTTT	CASSLDGEPQHF
TRBJ2-6	TRBV6-5	-	-	TGTGCCAGCAGTTGGGGAAGCGGCTCTGGGGCCAACGTCCTGACTTTC	CASSWGSGSGANVLTF
TRBJ2-7	TRBV6-6	-	TRBD2	TGTGCCAGCAGGCCGTCACTAGCGGGAGGCCTTTACGAGCAGTACTTC	CASRPSLAGGLYEQYF
TRBJ2-3	TRBV18	few	TRBD1	TGTGCCAGCTCACTCGCAGGGGGCTCAGATACGCAGTATTTT	CASSLAGGSDTQYF
TRBJ2-2	TRBV24-1	-	-	TGTGCCACCAGTGACTCCGGGGAGCTGTTTTTT	CATSDSGELFF
TRBJ2-3	TRBV7-3	-	TRBD2	TGTGCCAGCAGCCCAAGCGGGGCTCGCACAGATACGCAGTATTTT	CASSPSGARTDTQYF
TRBJ2-7	TRBV5-6	-	TRBD1	TGTGCCAGCAGCTTGTTGGCAGGGGGACCGACCTACGAGCAGTACTTC	CASSLLAGGPTYEQYF
TRBJ2-7	TRBV10-3	-	TRBD1	TGTGCCATCAGTGGTGGGACAGGGGGCGCCTACGAGCAGTACTTC	CAISGGTGGAYEQYF
TRBJ2-7	TRBV6-1	-	TRBD2	TGTGCCAGCAGTGAAGAGCGGGGGCGCGTCTACGAGCAGTACTTC	CASSEERGRVYEQYF
TRBJ2-7	TRBV20-1	-	-	TGCAGTTCCGGAGCCATCTACGAGCAGTACTTC	CSSGAIYEQYF
TRBJ2-1	TRBV19	once	TRBD2	TGTGCCACTAACGTGGGACTAGCGGGAGGGCCGCGTTCTAATGAGCAGTTCTTC	CATNVGLAGGPRSNEQFF
TRBJ2-1	TRBV24-1	-	TRBD1	TGTGCCACCAGTGATCCCCTCGGGACAGGGGTTAATGAGCAGTTCTTC	CATSDPLGTGVNEQFF
TRBJ2-7	TRBV7-8	-	TRBD2	TGTGCCAGCAGCTTAGGGGGATCCGGGACTAGTAACGAGCAGTACTTC	CASSLGGSGTSNEQYF
TRBJ2-6	TRBV6-8	once	TRBD2	TGTGCCAGCAGCAATACAGTTGGGAGGGTTCCTGGGGCCAACGTCCTGACTTTC	CASSNTVGRVPGANVLTF
TRBJ2-3	TRBV10-3	-	-	TGTGCCATCAGTGAGCAGTTGGGGGGGCAAGATACGCAGTATTTT	CAISEQLGGQDTQYF
TRBJ2-3	TRBV5-1	-	TRBD2	TGCGCCAGCAGCATCGGGGGGAGGCGCACAGATACGCAGTATTTT	CASSIGGRRTDTQYF
TRBJ2-1	TRBV28	-	TRBD2	TGTGCCAGCAGCCCGACTAGCGTCAATGAGCAGTTCTTC	CASSPTSVNEQFF
TRBJ2-7	TRBV2	-	TRBD1	TGTGCCAGCAAAGGGGACAGTTTCTACGAGCAGTACTTC	CASKGDSFYEQYF
TRBJ2-7	TRBV28	-	TRBD1	TGTGCCAGCAGTTTATATACCGGGACAGGGAGGGTCGGGCAGTACTTC	CASSLYTGTGRVGQYF
TRBJ1-4	TRBV29-1	-	-	TGCAGCGTTGAAGACAGGTATAATGAAAAACTGTTTTTT	CSVEDRYNEKLFF
TRBJ1-2	TRBV4-2	-	TRBD1	TGTGCCAGCAGCCAGGACCAGGGGGCGTCCGATGGCTACACCTTC	CASSQDQGASDGYTF
TRBJ2-7	TRBV27	-	TRBD1	TGTGCCAGCAGGCTGCAGGGGGTGAGCTCCTACGAGCAGTACTTC	CASRLQGVSSYEQYF
TRBJ2-7	TRBV19	-	TRBD1	TGTGCCAGTAGTATCCAGACAGGGGGCCGTACCTACGAGCAGTACTTC	CASSIQTGGRTYEQYF
TRBJ2-1	TRBV6-5	-	TRBD2	TGTGCCAGCAGTTACACCCTAGCGGGAGGGGGCAATGAGCAGTTCTTC	CASSYTLAGGGNEQFF
TRBJ1-5	TRBV6-5	-	TRBD1	TGTGCTGTGGGGGACAGGACGAGCAATCAGCCCCAGCATTTT	CAVGDRTSNQPQHF
TRBJ1-5	TRBV5-1	once	-	TGCGCCAGCAGTTTGGGCGGCGGACTCAATCAGCCCCAGCATTTT	CASSLGGGLNQPQHF
TRBJ1-4	TRBV28	-	TRBD1	TGTGCCAGCAGTTTGACAGGGGGCGGTGAAAAACTGTTTTTT	CASSLTGGGEKLFF
TRBJ1-1	TRBV24-1	few	TRBD1	TGTGCCACCAGTGATTTGTCCCGTCAGGGACAGGGAGGGGAGAACACTGAAGCTTTCTTT	CATSDLSRQGQGGENTEAFF
TRBJ2-7	TRBV2	-	-	TGTGCCAGCAGTGAAGCGGGGACTGAGATCTACGAGCAGTACTTC	CASSEAGTEIYEQYF
TRBJ2-7	TRBV5-8	-	-	TGTGCCACCCTCTCCTACGAGCAGTACTTC	CATLSYEQYF
TRBJ2-5	TRBV11-2	-	-	TGTGCCAGCAGCTACCACGGGACATTGCAAGAGACCCAGTACTTC	CASSYHGTLQETQYF
TRBJ2-1	TRBV11-2	-	TRBD2	TGTGCCAGCAGCTTAGGGGCTAGCGGGAGGGCCCTGGCCAGCGGGGGTGAGTTCTTC	CASSLGASGRALASGGEFF
TRBJ1-2	TRBV30	once	TRBD1	TGTGCCTGTCCGAGGACAGGGGGAATTAGCACGGATGGCTACACCTTC	CACPRTGGISTDGYTF
TRBJ1-1	TRBV6-5	-	TRBD1	TGTGCCAGCAGGATAGACAGGGGTGAGACTGAAGCTTTCTTT	CASRIDRGETEAFF
TRBJ2-7	TRBV4-3	-	TRBD2	TGCGCCAGCAGCCAAGAGACGGGGGGGTGGATCTCCTACGAGCAGTACTTC	CASSQETGGWISYEQYF
TRBJ2-7	TRBV10-1	-	-	TGCGCCACACCCGACCCAGGGGTTTCATACGAGCAGTACTTC	CATPDPGVSYEQYF
TRBJ1-1	TRBV12-5	once	-	TGTGCTAGTGGCACGACTATGAACACTGAAGCTTTCTTT	CASGTTMNTEAFF
TRBJ2-1	TRBV28	-	TRBD1	TGTGCCAGCAGTCCCCTGACAGGGCTCGTGAACAATGAGCAGTTCTTC	CASSPLTGLVNNEQFF
TRBJ1-1	TRBV7-2	-	TRBD1	TGTGCCAGCAGCTTAGTGGGACAGGGGATGAACACTGAAGCTTTCTTT	CASSLVGQGMNTEAFF
TRBJ2-3	TRBV11-2	-	TRBD2	TGTGCCAGCGCTAGCGGGGACTCGTACACAGATACGCAGTATTTT	CASASGDSYTDTQYF
TRBJ1-6	TRBV11-3	-	-	TGTGCCAGCAGCCGTACTTCCAATTCACCCCTCCACTTT	CASSRTSNSPLHF
TRBJ2-1	TRBV11-1	-	-	TGTGCCAGCAGCTTAAGACGGGGAAGCGATGAGCAGTTCTTC	CASSLRRGSDEQFF
TRBJ1-1	TRBV7-9	-	-	TGTGCCAGCAGCTTCCACAGGAACGGCACTGAAGCTTTCTTT	CASSFHRNGTEAFF
TRBJ2-1	TRBV18	-	-	TGTGCCAGCTCCGGCGGGAACAACAATGAGCAGTTCTTC	CASSGGNNNEQFF
TRBJ2-1	TRBV20-1	once	TRBD2	TGCAGTGCTAGTCCTGGGGCGCGGGGGGGCCTTAAGTTCTTC	CSASPGARGGLKFF
TRBJ2-3	TRBV7-6	-	-	TGTGCCAGCAGCTTGGACAGATTTAGCACAGATACGCAGTATTTT	CASSLDRFSTDTQYF
TRBJ2-1	TRBV5-1	-	TRBD2	TGCGCCAGCAGCTTTTTAGCGGGAGTGAGAAATGAGCAGTTCTTC	CASSFLAGVRNEQFF